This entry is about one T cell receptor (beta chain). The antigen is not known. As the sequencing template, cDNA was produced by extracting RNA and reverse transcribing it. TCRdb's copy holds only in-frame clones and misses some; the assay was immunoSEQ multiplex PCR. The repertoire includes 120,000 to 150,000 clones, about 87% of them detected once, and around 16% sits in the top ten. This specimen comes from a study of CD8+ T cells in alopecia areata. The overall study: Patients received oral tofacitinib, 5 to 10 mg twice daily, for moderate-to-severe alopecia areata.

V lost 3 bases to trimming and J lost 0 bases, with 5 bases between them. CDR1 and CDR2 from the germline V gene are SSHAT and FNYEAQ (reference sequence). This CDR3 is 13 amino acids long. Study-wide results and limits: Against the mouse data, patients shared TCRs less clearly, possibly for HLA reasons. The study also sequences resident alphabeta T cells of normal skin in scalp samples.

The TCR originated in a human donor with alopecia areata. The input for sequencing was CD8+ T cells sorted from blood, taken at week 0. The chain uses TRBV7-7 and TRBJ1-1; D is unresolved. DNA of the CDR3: TGTGCCAGCAGCTTCCGGCTGAACACTGAAGCTTTCTTT. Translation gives CASSFRLNTEAFF.